This TCR beta chain was identified during a study of T cell responses to AZD1222 COVID-19 vaccine (dated by TCRdb to the early 2020s). Background for the entire study: TCR sequencing was performed for some 250 trial participants, of whom about 200 were given two doses of AZD1222 and around 25 were given two doses of MenACWY control vaccine. Trial participants were enrolled by age into 18-55, 56-69 and 70-plus year subgroups, with roughly 160, 29 and 62 TCR-sequenced participants respectively.

The paper's findings and limits, for the study overall: Conclusions about previously exposed vaccinees are limited, since just six or seven AZD1222 recipients were seropositive for SARS-CoV-2 at baseline. Because no day 14 peak-response samples were available, the repertoires could be characterized only after the peak T cell response. Participants were mostly white British and included more females than males, and it was suggested by the authors that clonal diversity may have been underestimated. Reportedly, close to half of the unique spike-specific TCRs recognized epitopes lying outside the regions that are mutated in the B.1.351 and B.1.1.7 variants. CD4 TCRs associated with the vaccine covered the entire spike protein, and the dominant responses were in regions 160-218 and 743-854. The 56-69-year group was small, and its depth increase did not reach significance, likely because of low power. A significant rise in spike-specific TCR breadth and depth was observed after two AZD1222 doses relative to day 0 and relative to MenACWY recipients.

Regarding this clone: Its antigen remains unidentified. The sample holds no much larger clone one base away, and base qualities are not on file.

The time point tag for this specimen amounts to: baseline before first vaccination. The treatment or condition tag for this specimen amounts to: meningococcal conjugate vaccine given as trial control. Vaccinee samples were obtained from the UK trials COV001 and COV002, which included a single-blind randomized controlled phase 2/3 trial of AZD1222 (ChAdOx1 nCoV-19) in healthy adults. For TCRbeta chain sequencing, PBMC samples were collected from trial participants at day 0 and at day 28 after the second dose. The CDR3 regions of human TCRbeta chains were analyzed by immunosequencing. The source study handled its data this way. TCRs in the repertoires were matched against a reference library of SARS-CoV-2-specific TCRs that had been generated with the MIRA antigen-specificity platform. Breadth was defined as the fraction of unique TCRs that were SARS-CoV-2-associated, and depth was defined as the fraction of total T cells that were SARS-CoV-2-associated. Using the MIRA data, every spike-specific TCR was mapped to the spike region that the TCR reacted to and assigned to either a CD4 or a CD8 class. Log10-transformed breadth and depth values were compared by one-way ANOVA with Sidak's multiple comparisons tests. In TCRdb, the immuneACCESS table is reduced to in-frame sequences with V and J assigned. These tables do not hold every clone; where another copy was compared, an unresolved V gene accounts for under half, and the others remain unexplained. The D gene and trimming were derived from the DNA, and the V and J assignments and clone size from that table. The sample table contains 84,000 or so clones; only one count was recorded for around 91% of them. Jointly, the top ten make up approximately 5.2% of the sample.

The sequence was obtained from an adult in good health. Here the sequenced sample was peripheral blood, taken on day 0 of MenACWY control vaccination.

The nucleotide sequence is given as TGTGCCAGCAGCAAAGATAAACGGGGTAAGGGAGGGACTGGAAACACCATATATTTT. Its product reads: CASSKDKRGKGGTGNTIYF. The V gene is TRBV21-1 and the J gene is TRBJ1-3. TRBV21-1 corresponds to a pseudogene. From the cysteine through the phenylalanine, the CDR3 covers 19 amino acids. The sequence is cut down to CDR3 DNA, 57 bases in frame from base 1.